This note documents a single T cell receptor beta chain sequence. Its antigen is not known. One end of the junction fails to match germline, which may point to a read error. The data were obtained in a study of T-cell reconstitution after alpha-beta-depleted transplantation in children. The CDR3 is 17 residues long. Germline V gene lookup returns CDR1 DFQATT and CDR2 SNEGSKA (reference sequence). Study findings and constraints: Diversity and T-cell counts at one year after transplant derived mostly from new T cells.

Unique molecular identifiers were incorporated during preparation of the TCRbeta library. Each CDR3 protein gets one entry after TCRdb re-called the PCR reads with MiXCR. Counted here are approximately 97,000 distinct CDR3 sequences, roughly 7.1% occurring once; the ten biggest clones make up 16%. This clonotype originated in a boy younger than 10 with acute lymphoblastic leukemia, due to receive a stem cell transplant. The chain employs TRBV20-1 and TRBJ2-3, with TRBD2 matching 12 bases. The sample was PBMCs, taken before TCRalphabeta/CD19-depleted stem cell transplant. This CDR3 is CCARRFQLAGGPDTQYF. Written as DNA, the CDR3 is TGCTGTGCTAGACGGTTCCAACTAGCGGGGGGACCAGATACGCAGTATTTT.